This T cell receptor beta chain is from a study of T cells in Graves' hyperthyroidism and ophthalmopathy. Amplified TCR beta CDR3 regions came from RNA transcripts. The study used the HTBI primer set for a first-round RT-PCR of the TCR CDR3. In TCRdb, the multiplex PCR reads were re-called with MiXCR into one record per CDR3 protein. The data hold a few hundred thousand distinct CDR3 sequences, with roughly 16% observed a single time. Germline V gives CDR1 SEHNR, CDR2 FQNEAQ (reference sequence). Between the trimmed V and J ends, which lost 5 bases and 6 bases, there was a span of 17 bases. CDR3 length: 15 residues.

This receptor was obtained from a woman aged 40-49 years with Graves' ophthalmopathy. The material sequenced was blood. The genes are TRBV7-9 and TRBJ1-5, with D perhaps TRBD1 (6 bases). The CDR3 loop is CASSPTGTLGQPQHF. The CDR3 DNA reads TGTGCCAGCAGCCCCACGGGGACACTGGGTCAGCCCCAGCATTTT.